These 12 T cell receptor beta chains came from one sample sequenced in a study of OX40 agonist ivuxolimab in advanced cancers. Sequencing used immunoSEQ multiplex PCR; TCRdb keeps in-frame clones, though not all of them. Of 75,000 to 90,000 clones listed, roughly 89% were seen once; the top ten hold 1.5% to 2%. Sequenced here: CD4+ or CD8+ T cells sorted from blood, sampled in a trial of the OX40 agonist ivuxolimab. These receptors all come from an adult with an advanced solid tumor such as melanoma, head and neck, liver or kidney cancer.

This clone was seen just once. The chain combines TRBV18 with TRBJ2-1; perhaps D is TRBD1 or TRBD2 (5 bases each). V shed 5 bases and J shed 1 base, with 6 bases lying between them. The germline V gene encodes CDR1 KGHSH and CDR2 LQKENI. The CDR3 has 13 amino acids. The CDR3 coding sequence is TGTGCCAGCTCAGGGGGTTCCTACAATGAGCAGTTCTTC. It yields the protein CASSGGSYNEQFF.

V and J are TRBV30 and TRBJ2-6; TRBD1 might be the D (7 bases). CDR3 length: 17 amino acids. With 4 bases removed from V and 2 bases from J, the gap between germline ends came to 18 bases. The V gene's germline CDR1 is GTSNPN and CDR2 SVGIG (reference sequence). CDR3 sequence (DNA): TGTGCCTGGAAAACAATAGGGGGCGGGGCTGGGGCCAACGTCCTGACTTTC. Its protein product is CAWKTIGGGAGANVLTF.

V is TRBV4-1 and J is TRBJ2-3, with D possibly matching TRBD1 (5 bases). V lost 1 base and J 2 bases, leaving 10 bases between the germline ends. Germline values: CDR1 MGHRA, CDR2 YSYEKL. The CDR3 is made up of 15 amino acids. The CDR3, as DNA: TGCGCCAGCAGCCAAGGCGACAGAGACACAGATACGCAGTATTTT. This encodes CASSQGDRDTDTQYF.

The chain couples TRBV5-6 to TRBJ2-5, with D uncertain. The germline gives CDR1 SGHDT, CDR2 YYEEEE. The CDR3 runs 14 residues. The ends were cut back, 0 bases at V and 4 bases at J, with 10 bases in the middle. CDR3 DNA sequence: TGTGCCAGCAGCTTGGATCAGGTTGGAGAGACCCAGTACTTC. Translating it yields CASSLDQVGETQYF. Filled out from reference TRBV5-6 and TRBJ2-5, the complete variable domain reads DAGVTQSPTHLIKTRGQQVTLRCSPKSGHDTVSWYQQALGQGPQFIFQYYEEEERQRGNFPDRFSGHQFPNYSSELNVNALLLGDSALYLCASSLDQVGETQYFGPGTRLLVL.

V is TRBV11-1 and J is TRBJ1-1, with D possibly matching TRBD1 (5 bases). The germline V gene has CDR1 SGHAT and CDR2 FQDESV (reference sequence). The V end was cut by 1 base, the J end by 1 base, with 10 bases between. The CDR3 has 15 amino acids. This CDR3 is CASSLDRGPNTEAFF. CDR3 in DNA: TGTGCCAGCAGCTTAGATCGGGGCCCGAACACTGAAGCTTTCTTT.

V is TRBV7-2 and J is TRBJ1-1, with a weak D call TRBD1 (5 bases). Per the germline V gene, CDR1 is SGHTA and CDR2 is FQGNSA. Trimming left V 6 bases short and J 2 bases short, with 10 bases between. The CDR3 consists of 13 residues. CDR3 amino acids: CASRRDPNTEAFF. The DNA for the CDR3 is TGTGCCAGCAGACGGGACCCAAACACTGAAGCTTTCTTT.

This clone was counted only a few times. V is TRBV11-1 and J is TRBJ1-1; 9 bases line up with TRBD1. Per germline, CDR1 SGHAT and CDR2 FQDESV (reference sequence). CDR3 size: 15 residues. Germline trimming cut 5 bases from V and 5 bases from J; bases unmatched to any gene: 9. This CDR3 is CASSKGQGSITEAFF. CDR3 nucleotide sequence: TGTGCCAGCAGCAAAGGACAGGGGTCTATTACTGAAGCTTTCTTT.

The rearrangement links TRBV11-2 to TRBJ2-5, with D uncertain. The germline gives CDR1 SGHAT, CDR2 FQNNGV. The V end lost 3 bases, the J end lost 1 base, and 9 bases lay between the germline ends. The CDR3 spans 14 residues. The CDR3 bases are TGTGCCAGCAGCTTTACCCAGGTCCAAGAGACCCAGTACTTC. Translation: CASSFTQVQETQYF.

The rearrangement links TRBV2 to TRBJ2-3; 7 nucleotides agree with TRBD2. V shed 6 bases and J 0 bases; nucleotides not matched to a gene: 9. CDR1 SNHLY and CDR2 FYNNEI come from the germline V gene. This CDR3 contains 16 residues. The CDR3 loop is CASRHGLESSTDTQYF. The CDR3 nucleotides read TGTGCCAGCAGACACGGACTAGAGAGTAGCACAGATACGCAGTATTTT.

V is TRBV6-6 and J is TRBJ2-5; 11 bases align to TRBD2. Germline V gene sequence: CDR1 MNHNY, CDR2 SVGAGI (reference sequence). V shed 5 bases and J 2 bases; nucleotides not matched to a gene: 4. The CDR3 is 15 residues long. The CDR3 DNA reads as TGTGCCAGCAGTGCTCTAGCGGGGGGACAAGAGACCCAGTACTTC. Translated: CASSALAGGQETQYF.

This sequence joins TRBV4-1 and TRBJ2-4; TRBD1 matches at 7 bases. V trimming: 0 bases; J trimming: 4 bases; junction bases outside the gene matches: 12. Germline V gives CDR1 MGHRA, CDR2 YSYEKL. The CDR3 spans 18 residues. In DNA, the CDR3 is TGCGCCAGCAGCCAAGAACGTACGCAGGGGGAAAAGAAAAACATTCAGTACTTC. It codes for CASSQERTQGEKKNIQYF.

The chain is built from TRBV6-4 and TRBJ2-3, with D unclear. The CDR3 length is 14 residues. The V and J ends lost 5 bases and 2 bases respectively, with 11 bases between them. From germline, CDR1 is MRHNA and CDR2 SNTAGT. The CDR3 protein is CASSPQLSTDTQYF. DNA for the CDR3: TGTGCCAGCAGTCCCCAGCTATCCACAGATACGCAGTATTTT.